A single sample is the source of the 13 T cell receptor beta chains below, sequenced in a study of T cells in Graves' hyperthyroidism and ophthalmopathy (dated by TCRdb to between 2017 and 2020). The receptor library was made with multiplex PCR. Sequencing was performed on an Illumina HiSeq 2000. The TCR beta CDR3 regions were amplified from the RNA transcripts. The TCR CDR3 was subjected to a first round of RT-PCR using the HTBI primer set and the Qiagen OneStep RT-PCR kit. TCRdb reran the public reads through fastp at Q25 and MiXCR, keeping productive beta chains. When rows share a CDR3 protein, they turn into one entry using the most common DNA and genes. Counted in this sample were over 250,000 distinct CDR3 sequences; about 25% of them appeared once. 20% to 30% of the sample goes to the ten largest clones. The sample consisted of blood. The receptor set was obtained from a man aged 35-49 years with Graves' hyperthyroidism that later progressed to Graves' ophthalmopathy.

The sample holds many counts of this clonotype. The chain recombines TRBV9 with TRBJ2-7; D unclear. The V and J ends lost 2 bases and 3 bases respectively, with 9 bases between them. Per the germline V gene, CDR1 is SGDLS and CDR2 is YYNGEE. The CDR3 runs 13 residues. The CDR3: CASSVGWGYEQYF. The CDR3 region has the DNA TGTGCCAGCAGCGTGGGTTGGGGCTACGAGCAGTACTTC.

This clonotype was found many times. The chain joins TRBV12-3 or TRBV12-4 to TRBJ1-5; possible D gene TRBD1, 5 bases. With 5 bases removed from V and 7 bases from J, the gap between germline ends came to 18 bases. The CDR3 extends over 15 amino acids. CDR3 region: CASSPGTLRDQPQHF. The CDR3 DNA reads as TGTGCCAGCAGTCCAGGGACCCTCCGAGACCAGCCCCAGCATTTT.

This clonotype has a count of ten or more. This chain uses TRBV3-1 with TRBJ2-5; 9 bases match TRBD1. The junction had 1 base not matched to a gene; V was cut back by 5 bases and J by 3 bases. The germline gives CDR1 LGHDT, CDR2 YNNKEL (reference sequence). CDR3 size: 13 residues. The CDR3 DNA sequence: TGTGCCAGCAGCAGACAGGGGGAAGAGACCCAGTACTTC. Translated, it gives CASSRQGEETQYF.

The gene calls are TRBV20-1 and TRBJ1-3; 10 bases line up with TRBD1. The germline V gene has CDR1 DFQATT and CDR2 SNEGSKA (reference sequence). This CDR3 has 14 residues. In DNA form, the CDR3 reads TGCAGATTCCTCCGGGACAGGGGAGGAAACACCATATATTTT. As protein: CRFLRDRGGNTIYF.

In its sample, this clonotype was seen a few times. The V call is TRBV12-3 or TRBV12-4, the J call TRBJ1-1; D might be TRBD1 (5 bases). V was trimmed by 4 bases and J by 0 bases, leaving 15 bases between them. CDR3 length: 16 residues. CDR3 DNA sequence: TGTGCCAGCAGTTCCAAAGGTTCAGGGATGAACACTGAAGCTTTCTTT. Translated, it gives CASSSKGSGMNTEAFF.

The DNA of the CDR3 is TGTGCTAGTGGTTTGGTACTTTTGGCGCGGTTCGACACTGAAGCTTTCTTT. Translating gives CASGLVLLARFDTEAFF. The J gene is TRBJ1-1, the V gene TRBV12-5; unclear D gene. V dropped 0 bases and J dropped 3 bases, with 17 bases sitting between them. Germline CDR1 is LGHNT and CDR2 is FRNRAP. The CDR3 spans 17 residues.

This clonotype was seen many times. The V and J genes are TRBV25-1 and TRBJ2-1; D call uncertain. Deletions cut 8 bases from V and 3 bases from J, with 5 bases between. This CDR3 comprises 11 residues. The germline gives CDR1 MGHDK, CDR2 SYGVNS. The CDR3 is CASQNYNEQFF. The CDR3 region has the DNA TGTGCCAGCCAGAACTACAATGAGCAGTTCTTC.

In this sample, this clonotype turned up many times. This sequence joins TRBV2 and TRBJ2-5; TRBD2 agrees at 11 bases. The CDR3 has 16 residues. V lost 10 bases and J lost 3; bases outside the gene matches: 13. Germline V gives CDR1 SNHLY, CDR2 FYNNEI. The CDR3 loop is CATQGVLAGAKETQYF. DNA of the CDR3: TGTGCCACACAGGGGGTACTAGCGGGAGCAAAAGAGACCCAGTACTTC.

The table lists this clonotype with a few counts. The chain combines TRBV4-1 with TRBJ1-3, with a weak D call TRBD1 (5 bases). V gave up 0 bases and J gave up 3 bases, with 12 bases separating them. The CDR3 spans 16 residues. Germline lookup yields CDR1 MGHRA and CDR2 YSYEKL. For the CDR3, the DNA is TGCGCCAGCAGCCAAGATCGGGCCGGGGGTGGAAACACCATATATTTT. It specifies CASSQDRAGGGNTIYF.

This clonotype was seen at least ten times. J is TRBJ2-5 and V is TRBV9, with 8 bases fitting TRBD1. The germline CDR1 and CDR2 sequences are SGDLS and YYNGEE. CDR3 length: 15 amino acids. Trimming at V came to 3 bases and at J to 1 base, leaving 5 bases not matched to a gene. DNA for the CDR3: TGTGCCAGCAGCGCGGCACAGGGGGTCCAAGAGACCCAGTACTTC. This gives the protein CASSAAQGVQETQYF.

The rearrangement joins TRBV20-1 to TRBJ2-5; unclear D gene. V was clipped by 4 bases and J by 2 bases, with 8 bases between them. Germline V gives CDR1 DFQATT, CDR2 SNEGSKA (reference sequence). The CDR3 sequence is 12 residues long. The CDR3 nucleotides are TGCAGTGCTAAGGGCAGGCAAGAGACCCAGTACTTC. This translates into CSAKGRQETQYF.

The chain carries TRBV19 and TRBJ1-1; D might be TRBD1 (5 bases). V shed 5 bases and J shed 3 bases, with 13 bases lying between them. There are 14 residues in the CDR3. The V gene's germline CDR1 is LNHDA and CDR2 SQIVND (reference sequence). In nucleotides, the CDR3 is TGTGCCAGTAGTGCCAGGGTTGGGTACACTGAAGCTTTCTTT. Translated, it gives CASSARVGYTEAFF.

The table lists this clonotype with many counts. The rearrangement uses TRBV12-3 or TRBV12-4 and TRBJ2-7; a possible D gene is TRBD1 (5 bases). The germline V and J ends were trimmed by 0 bases and 5 bases, with 14 bases remaining between them. This CDR3 contains 15 residues. The CDR3 is CASSLATEINNEQYF. CDR3 coding DNA: TGTGCCAGCAGTTTAGCGACAGAAATCAACAACGAGCAGTACTTC.